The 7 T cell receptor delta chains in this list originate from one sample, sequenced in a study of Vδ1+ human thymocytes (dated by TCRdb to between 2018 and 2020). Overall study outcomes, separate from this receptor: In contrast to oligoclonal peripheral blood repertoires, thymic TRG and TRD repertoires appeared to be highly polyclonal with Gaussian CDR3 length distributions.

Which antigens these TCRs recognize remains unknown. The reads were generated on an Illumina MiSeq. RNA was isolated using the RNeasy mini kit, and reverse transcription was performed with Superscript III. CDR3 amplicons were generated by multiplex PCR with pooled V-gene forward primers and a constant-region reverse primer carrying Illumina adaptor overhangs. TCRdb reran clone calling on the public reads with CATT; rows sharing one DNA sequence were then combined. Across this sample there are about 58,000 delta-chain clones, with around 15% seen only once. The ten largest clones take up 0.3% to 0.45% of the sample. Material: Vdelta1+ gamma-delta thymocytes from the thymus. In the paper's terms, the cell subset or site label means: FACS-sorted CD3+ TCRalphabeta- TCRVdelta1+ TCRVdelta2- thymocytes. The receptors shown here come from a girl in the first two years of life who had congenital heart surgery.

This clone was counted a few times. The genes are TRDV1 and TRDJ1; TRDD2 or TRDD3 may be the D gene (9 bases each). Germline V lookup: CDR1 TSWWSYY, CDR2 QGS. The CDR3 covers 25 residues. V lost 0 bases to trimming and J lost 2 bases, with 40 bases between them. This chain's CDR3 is CALGELGETFLHRDWGTSGTDKLIF. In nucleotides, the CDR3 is TGTGCTCTTGGGGAACTTGGGGAGACCTTCCTACATAGAGACTGGGGGACCTCTGGGACCGATAAACTCATCTTT.

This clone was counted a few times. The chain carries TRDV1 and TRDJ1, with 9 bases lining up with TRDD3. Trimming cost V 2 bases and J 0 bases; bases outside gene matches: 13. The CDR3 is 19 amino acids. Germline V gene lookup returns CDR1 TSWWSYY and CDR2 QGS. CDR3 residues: CALGERKKGIRPYTDKLIF. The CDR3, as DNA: TGTGCTCTTGGGGAAAGGAAGAAGGGGATACGTCCTTACACCGATAAACTCATCTTT.

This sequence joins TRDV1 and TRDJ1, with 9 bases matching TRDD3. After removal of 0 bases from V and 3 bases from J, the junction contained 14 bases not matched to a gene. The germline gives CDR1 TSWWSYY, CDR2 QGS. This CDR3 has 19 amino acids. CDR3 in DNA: TGTGCTCTTGGGGAACTAGCTGGCCTACCCCGGGGATACGCCGATAAACTCATCTTT. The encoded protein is CALGELAGLPRGYADKLIF.

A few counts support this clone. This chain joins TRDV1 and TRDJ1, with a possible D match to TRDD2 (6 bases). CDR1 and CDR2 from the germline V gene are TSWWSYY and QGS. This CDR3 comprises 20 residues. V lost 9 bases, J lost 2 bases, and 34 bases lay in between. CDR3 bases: TGTGCTCTAGCTAGGCCTCCGAGTGGGGCCTCTATCCTACTAACCGATAAACTCATCTTT. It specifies CALARPPSGASILLTDKLIF.

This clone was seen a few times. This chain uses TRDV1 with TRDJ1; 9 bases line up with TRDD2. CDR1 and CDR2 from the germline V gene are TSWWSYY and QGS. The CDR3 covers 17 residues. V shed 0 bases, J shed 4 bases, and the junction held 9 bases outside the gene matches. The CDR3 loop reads CALGELLPTFIGDKLIF. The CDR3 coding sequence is TGTGCTCTTGGGGAACTCCTTCCTACATTCATAGGCGATAAACTCATCTTT.

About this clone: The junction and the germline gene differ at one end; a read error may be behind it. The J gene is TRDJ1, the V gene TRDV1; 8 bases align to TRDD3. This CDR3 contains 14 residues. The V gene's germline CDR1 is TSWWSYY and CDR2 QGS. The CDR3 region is CALGNPNWGDRLIF. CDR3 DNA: TGTGCTCTTGGGAACCCGAACTGGGGGGATAGACTCATCTTT.

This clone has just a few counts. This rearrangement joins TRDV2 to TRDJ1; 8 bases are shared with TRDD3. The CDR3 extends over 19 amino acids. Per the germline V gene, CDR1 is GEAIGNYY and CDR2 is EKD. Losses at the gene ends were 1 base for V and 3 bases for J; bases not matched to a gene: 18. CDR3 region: CACDTLGYAGKVRPDKLIF. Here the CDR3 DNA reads TGTGCCTGTGACACATTGGGATACGCGGGAAAAGTCCGGCCCGATAAACTCATCTTT.